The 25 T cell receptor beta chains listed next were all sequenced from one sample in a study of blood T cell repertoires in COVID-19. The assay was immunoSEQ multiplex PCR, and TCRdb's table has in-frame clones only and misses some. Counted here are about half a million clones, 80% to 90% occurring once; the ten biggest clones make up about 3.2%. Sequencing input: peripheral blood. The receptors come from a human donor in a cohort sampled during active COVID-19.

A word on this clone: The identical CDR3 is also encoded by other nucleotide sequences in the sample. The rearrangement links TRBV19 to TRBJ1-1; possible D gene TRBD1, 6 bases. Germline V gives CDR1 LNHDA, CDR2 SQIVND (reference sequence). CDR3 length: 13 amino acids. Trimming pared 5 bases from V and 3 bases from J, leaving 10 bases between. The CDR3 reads CASSSRTDTEAFF. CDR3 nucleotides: TGTGCCAGTAGTTCCCGGACAGACACTGAAGCTTTCTTT.

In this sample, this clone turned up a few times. The CDR3 spells CASSFRPGQGSTGELFF. In DNA, the CDR3 is TGTGCCAGCAGTTTCCGACCGGGACAGGGATCAACCGGGGAGCTGTTTTTT. The J gene is TRBJ2-2, the V gene TRBV28, with TRBD1 identical over 9 bases. CDR3 length equals 17 residues. From germline, CDR1 is MDHEN and CDR2 SYDVKM. The trim removed 3 bases at V and 5 bases at J, leaving 10 bases unmatched.

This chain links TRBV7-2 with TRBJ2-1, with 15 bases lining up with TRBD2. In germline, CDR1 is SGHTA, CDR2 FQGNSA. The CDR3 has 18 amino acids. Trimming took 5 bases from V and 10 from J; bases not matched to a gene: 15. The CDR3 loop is CASSRPGLAGGSRGEQFF. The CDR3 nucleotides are TGTGCCAGCAGCCGGCCGGGACTAGCGGGAGGTTCACGCGGGGAGCAGTTCTTC.

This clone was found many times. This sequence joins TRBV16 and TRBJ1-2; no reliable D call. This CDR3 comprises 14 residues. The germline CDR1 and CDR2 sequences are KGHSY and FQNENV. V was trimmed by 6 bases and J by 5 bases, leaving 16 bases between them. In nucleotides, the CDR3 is TGTGCCAGCAGTCCCCTTACCCCGAGATATGGCTACACCTTC. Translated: CASSPLTPRYGYTF.

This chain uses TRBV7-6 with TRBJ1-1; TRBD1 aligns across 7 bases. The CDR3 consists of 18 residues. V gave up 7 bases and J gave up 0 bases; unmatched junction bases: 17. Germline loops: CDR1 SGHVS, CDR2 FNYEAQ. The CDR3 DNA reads TGTGCCAGCATCCCTAGCTTATGGGACAGCCGAATGAACACTGAAGCTTTCTTT. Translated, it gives CASIPSLWDSRMNTEAFF.

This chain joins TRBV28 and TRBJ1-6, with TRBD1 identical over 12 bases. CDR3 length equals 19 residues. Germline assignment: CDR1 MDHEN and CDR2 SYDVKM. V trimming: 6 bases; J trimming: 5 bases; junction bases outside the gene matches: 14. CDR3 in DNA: TGTGCCAGCAGCCGTGGGTTGGGCGGGACAGGGGGCAATAATTCACCCCTCCACTTT. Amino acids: CASSRGLGGTGGNNSPLHF.

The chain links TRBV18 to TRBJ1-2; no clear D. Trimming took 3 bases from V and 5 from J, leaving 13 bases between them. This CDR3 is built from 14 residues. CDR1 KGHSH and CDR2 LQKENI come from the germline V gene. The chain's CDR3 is CASSPDTVKYGYTF. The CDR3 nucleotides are TGTGCCAGCTCACCTGACACCGTGAAATATGGCTACACCTTC.

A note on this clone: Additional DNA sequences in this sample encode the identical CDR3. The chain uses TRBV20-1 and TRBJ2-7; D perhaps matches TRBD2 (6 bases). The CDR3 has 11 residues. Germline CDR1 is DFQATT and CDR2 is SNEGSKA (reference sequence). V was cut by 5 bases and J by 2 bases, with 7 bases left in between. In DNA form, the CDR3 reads TGCAGTGCTCGGACTACCTACGAGCAGTACTTC. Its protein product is CSARTTYEQYF.

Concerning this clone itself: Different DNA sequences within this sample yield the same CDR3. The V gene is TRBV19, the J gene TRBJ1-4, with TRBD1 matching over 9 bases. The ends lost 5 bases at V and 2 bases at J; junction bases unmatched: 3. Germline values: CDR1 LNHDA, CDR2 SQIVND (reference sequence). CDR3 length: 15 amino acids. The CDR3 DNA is TGTGCCAGTAGTGCCACAGGGGGCACTAATGAAAAACTGTTTTTT. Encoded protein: CASSATGGTNEKLFF.

The CDR3 coding sequence is TGTGCCAGCAGTTACTCTAATAGCTATGGCTACACCTTC. Translated, it gives CASSYSNSYGYTF. The chain has TRBV6-5 and TRBJ1-2; D remains ambiguous. V was shortened by 0 bases and J by 4 bases, with 6 bases between the two germline ends. This CDR3 is built from 13 residues. The germline CDR1 and CDR2 sequences are MNHEY and SVGAGI.

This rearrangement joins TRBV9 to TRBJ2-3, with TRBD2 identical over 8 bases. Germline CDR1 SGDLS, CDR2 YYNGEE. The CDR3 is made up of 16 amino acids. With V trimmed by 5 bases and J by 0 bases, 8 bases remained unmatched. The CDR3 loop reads CASRRGSSGSTDTQYF. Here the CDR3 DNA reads TGTGCCAGCAGGAGAGGGTCTAGCGGGAGCACAGATACGCAGTATTTT.

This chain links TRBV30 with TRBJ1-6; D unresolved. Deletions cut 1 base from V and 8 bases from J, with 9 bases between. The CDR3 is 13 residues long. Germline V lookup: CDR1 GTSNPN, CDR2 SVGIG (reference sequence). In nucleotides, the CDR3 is TGTGCCTGGAGTGCGACGGGAGATTCACCCCTCCACTTT. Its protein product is CAWSATGDSPLHF.

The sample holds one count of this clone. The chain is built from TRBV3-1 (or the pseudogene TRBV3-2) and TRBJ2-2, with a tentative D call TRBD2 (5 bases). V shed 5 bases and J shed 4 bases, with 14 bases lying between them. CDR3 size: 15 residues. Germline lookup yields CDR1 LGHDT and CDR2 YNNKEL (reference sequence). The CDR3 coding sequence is TGTGCCAGCAGCGTATTTATGGGGAGCACCGGGGAGCTGTTTTTT. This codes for CASSVFMGSTGELFF.

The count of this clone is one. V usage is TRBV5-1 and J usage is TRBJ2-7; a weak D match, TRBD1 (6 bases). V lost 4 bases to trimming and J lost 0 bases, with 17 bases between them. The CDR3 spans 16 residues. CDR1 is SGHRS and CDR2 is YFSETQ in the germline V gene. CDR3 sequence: CASSRPRDTGSYEQYF. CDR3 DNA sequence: TGCGCCAGCAGCCGGCCACGGGACACTGGCTCCTACGAGCAGTACTTC.

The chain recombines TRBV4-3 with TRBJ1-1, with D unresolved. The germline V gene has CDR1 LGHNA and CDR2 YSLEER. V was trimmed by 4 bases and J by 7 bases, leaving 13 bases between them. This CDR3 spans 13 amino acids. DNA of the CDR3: TGCGCCAGCAGCCCGGGTGGCCGCTATGAAGCTTTCTTT. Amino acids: CASSPGGRYEAFF.

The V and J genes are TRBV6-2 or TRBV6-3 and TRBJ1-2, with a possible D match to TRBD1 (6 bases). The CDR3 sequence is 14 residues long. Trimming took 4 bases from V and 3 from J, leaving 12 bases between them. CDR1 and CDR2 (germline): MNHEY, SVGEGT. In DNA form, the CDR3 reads TGTGCCAGCAGTTCGCCAGGGGATTACTATGGCTACACCTTC. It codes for CASSSPGDYYGYTF.

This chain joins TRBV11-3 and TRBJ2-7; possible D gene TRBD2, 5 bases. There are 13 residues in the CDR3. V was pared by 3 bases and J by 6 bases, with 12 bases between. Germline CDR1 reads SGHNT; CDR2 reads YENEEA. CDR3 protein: CASSFGPRGEQYF. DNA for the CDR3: TGTGCCAGCAGCTTCGGGCCCCGGGGCGAGCAGTACTTC.

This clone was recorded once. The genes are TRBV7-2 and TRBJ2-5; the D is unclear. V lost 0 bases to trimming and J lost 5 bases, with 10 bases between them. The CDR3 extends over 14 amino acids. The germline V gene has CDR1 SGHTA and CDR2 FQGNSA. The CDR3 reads CASSLASVRETQYF. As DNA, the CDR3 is TGTGCCAGCAGCTTAGCGTCCGTTCGTGAGACCCAGTACTTC.

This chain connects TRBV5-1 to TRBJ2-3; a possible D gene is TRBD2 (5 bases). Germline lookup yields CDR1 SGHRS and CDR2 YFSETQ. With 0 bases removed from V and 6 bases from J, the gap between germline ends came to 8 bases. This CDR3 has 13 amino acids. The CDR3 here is CASSLGVADTQYF. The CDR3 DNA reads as TGCGCCAGCAGCTTGGGAGTAGCGGATACGCAGTATTTT.

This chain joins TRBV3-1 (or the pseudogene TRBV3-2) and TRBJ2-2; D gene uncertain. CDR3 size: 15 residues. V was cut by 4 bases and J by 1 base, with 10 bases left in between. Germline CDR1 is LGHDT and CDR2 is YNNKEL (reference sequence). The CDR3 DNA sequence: TGTGCCAGCAGCCGTGGGCTAATGAACACCGGGGAGCTGTTTTTT. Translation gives CASSRGLMNTGELFF.

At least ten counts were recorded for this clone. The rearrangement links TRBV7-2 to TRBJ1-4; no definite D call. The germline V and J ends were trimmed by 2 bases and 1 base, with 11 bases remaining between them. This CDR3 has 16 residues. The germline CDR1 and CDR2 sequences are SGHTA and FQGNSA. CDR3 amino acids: CASSLTRGGTNEKLFF. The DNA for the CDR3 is TGTGCCAGCAGCTTAACGCGAGGAGGAACTAATGAAAAACTGTTTTTT. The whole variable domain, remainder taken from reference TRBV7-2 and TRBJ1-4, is GAGVSQSPSNKVTEKGKDVELRCDPISGHTALYWYRQSLGQGLEFLIYFQGNSAPDKSGLPSDRFSAERTGGSVSTLTIQRTQQEDSAVYLCASSLTRGGTNEKLFFGSGTQLSVL.

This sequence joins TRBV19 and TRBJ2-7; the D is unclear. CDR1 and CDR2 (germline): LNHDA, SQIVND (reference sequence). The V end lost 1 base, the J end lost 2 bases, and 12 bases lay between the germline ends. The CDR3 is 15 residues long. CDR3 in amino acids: CASSIGSGGPYEQYF. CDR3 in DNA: TGTGCCAGTAGTATAGGGTCAGGTGGCCCCTACGAGCAGTACTTC.

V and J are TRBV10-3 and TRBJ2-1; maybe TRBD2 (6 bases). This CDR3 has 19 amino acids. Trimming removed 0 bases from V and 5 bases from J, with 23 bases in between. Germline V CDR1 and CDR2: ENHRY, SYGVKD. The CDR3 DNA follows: TGTGCCATCAGTGAGTCGGGAGGCAGGCAAATCAAACCTCACAATGAGCAGTTCTTC. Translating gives CAISESGGRQIKPHNEQFF.

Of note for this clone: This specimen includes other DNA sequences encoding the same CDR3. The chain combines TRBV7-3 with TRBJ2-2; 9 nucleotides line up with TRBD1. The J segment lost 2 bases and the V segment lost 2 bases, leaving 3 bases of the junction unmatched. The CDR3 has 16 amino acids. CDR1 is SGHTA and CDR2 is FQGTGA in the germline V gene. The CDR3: CASSLLDRGNTGELFF. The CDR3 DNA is TGTGCCAGCAGCTTACTGGACAGGGGTAACACCGGGGAGCTGTTTTTT.

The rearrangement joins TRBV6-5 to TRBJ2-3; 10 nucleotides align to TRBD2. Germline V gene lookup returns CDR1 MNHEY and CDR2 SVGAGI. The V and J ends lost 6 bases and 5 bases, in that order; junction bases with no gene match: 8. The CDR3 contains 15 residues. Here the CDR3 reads CASRKIAGGVDTQYF. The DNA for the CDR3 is TGTGCCAGCAGAAAAATAGCGGGAGGAGTAGATACGCAGTATTTT.